In its sample, the clone carrying this T cell receptor beta chain was seen a few times. The antigen is undetermined. Adults with ileal or ileocolonic Crohn's disease and an indication for resection were eligible. Germline assignment: CDR1 SGHNT and CDR2 YYREEE (reference sequence). This CDR3 has 15 residues. V was shortened by 0 bases and J by 0 bases, with 7 bases between the two germline ends. The data are from a study of T cell repertoires in ileal Crohn's disease. General observations from the study: Clonal expansions were more frequent in active smokers than non-smokers at surgery.

Clones were read by immunoSEQ multiplex PCR, and TCRdb kept only the in-frame ones, dropping some. The table records 9,500 to 15,000 clones, roughly 79% of them present only once. The material sequenced was ileal tissue. The clonotype was recovered from an adult with Crohn's disease. The chain combines TRBV5-4 with TRBJ1-3; no clear D. CDR3 loop: CASSLGPSSGNTIYF. CDR3 in DNA: TGTGCCAGCAGCTTGGGTCCCAGCTCTGGAAACACCATATATTTT.